This TCR beta chain was identified during a study of blood T cell repertoires in COVID-19 (dated by TCRdb to the early 2020s). At the level of the whole study: Samples from collaborators originated in the United States, Italy and Spain and spanned both the acute and convalescent phases of COVID-19. Deeply sampled blood TCRbeta repertoires from subjects exposed to, actively infected with, or recovered from COVID-19 were included in the dataset. Where available, HLA class I and class II types were obtained from metadata supplied by the sample provider rather than from assay-based typing. A de-identified subject ID, COVID-19 status, age in years and sex were almost always included in the sample metadata. The samples were drawn from two sources: the first 160 participants of the ongoing ImmuneRACE study, and 1,254 subjects contributed by 6 global collaborators. The repertoires were released in a freely available public database intended as a resource for research on the immune response to SARS-CoV-2. The material from the prospective study consisted of cDNA or gDNA derived from T cells, B-cell-depleted T cells, or PBMCs.

Broad study findings and their caveats: The quantity of clinical and demographic metadata differed by source and by participant and was supplied without curation.

The germline V gene supplies CDR1 SGHRS and CDR2 YFSETQ. V lost 1 base and J lost 0 bases; the stretch between them is 14 bases long. Including cysteine and phenylalanine, the CDR3 has 17 amino acids. CDR3 DNA only is kept here, 51 bases in frame from base 1. TCRbeta CDR3 regions were amplified from genomic DNA using the immunoSEQ Assay, a bias-controlled multiplex PCR. Under the source paper's analysis protocol: The number of nucleated cells in each sample was estimated from the amplification of reference gene primers within the assay. Sequence reads were collapsed and filtered to measure the absolute abundance of every unique TCRbeta CDR3 rearrangement. For each sample, productive Simpson clonality was calculated as the square root of Simpson's diversity index across productive rearrangements. As stored in TCRdb, this immuneACCESS dataset retains in-frame rearrangements with V and J assigned. A fraction of the clones does not appear; measured against another copy, unresolved V genes explain less than half of the discrepancy, and the remainder lacks a known reason. The DNA gave D and trimming, while V, J and clone size come from that table. For this sample the table gives about 200,000 clones, of which around 92% were detected only once. In total, the top ten clones hold roughly 8.4% of the sample.

In the prospective study, participants were roughly 18 to 100 years old, resided in 20 to 30 geographic areas of the United States, and were enrolled through a virtual design. In the prospective study, participants were assigned to cohorts based on the clinical history participants reported in a screening survey and a study questionnaire. Recovered participants in ImmuneRACE Cohort 3 were defined by two consecutive negative NP/OP PCR tests, clearance by a healthcare professional, or resolution of symptoms. Each participant in the prospective study had whole blood, serum and a nasopharyngeal or oropharyngeal swab collected by mobile phlebotomists. Additional blood draws and questionnaires over an approximately two-month period could optionally be provided by prospective study participants. Prospective study blood samples were shipped either frozen or at room temperature before DNA extraction. About this clone itself: This clone's antigen is unknown. Base quality data are lacking; no much larger clone is found one base away.

The chain is made from TRBV5-1 and TRBJ1-5, with the D gene too uncertain to name. The receptor was derived from a woman between 18 and 29 years old who had recovered from COVID-19. Sequencing used PBMCs or T cells enriched from blood (not recorded which). The nucleotide sequence reads as follows: TGCGCCAGCAGCTTGAAAACGGTAGCTTATAGCAATCAGCCCCAGCATTTT. Protein translation: CASSLKTVAYSNQPQHF.